This T cell receptor (beta chain) was identified during a study of beta chain features in type 1 diabetes. Findings and limits, study-wide: Moderate but significant shortening of TCRB CDR3s was recorded in all four CD4+ subsets from Type 1 diabetes patients.

The study reverse transcribed the entire isolated RNA, so it sequenced expressed TCRB transcripts. The repertoire was sequenced with immunoSEQ multiplex PCR; TCRdb's copy has only in-frame clones and lacks some. The table lists 120,000 to 150,000 clones, about 13% of them singletons. This CDR3 is built from 16 residues. The germline V gene encodes CDR1 SGHDN and CDR2 FVKESK. The V gene end was trimmed by 4 bases and the J gene end by 0 bases; junction bases not matched to a gene: 8. As for this clone: Its antigen remains unidentified.

This TCR was sampled from a man aged 18-30 years with type 1 diabetes. The sequencing sample was made of central memory CD4+ T cells from blood. The rearrangement uses TRBV14 and TRBJ1-1, with 7 bases aligning to TRBD1. CDR3 nucleotides: TGTGCCAGCAGCCGCCGGGGACAGCACCTGAACACTGAAGCTTTCTTT. This translates into CASSRRGQHLNTEAFF.